A selection of T cell receptor beta chains follows, all from one sample in a study of beta chain features in type 1 diabetes. Data came from immunoSEQ multiplex PCR; TCRdb stores just in-frame clones and leaves some out. The profile shows a few hundred thousand clones, roughly 12% of them singletons. The sequenced sample consisted of naive CD4+ T cells from blood. All receptors derive from a man between 18 and 29 years old in good health. The CDR3 runs from the conserved cysteine through the conserved F or W. The order of the fields is V gene, D gene, clone size, J gene, CDR3 protein, CDR3 DNA. The D gene is left open where the match is weak. Clone size appears in some rows only: once, few, many, or a class for an expanded clone.

V: TRBV4-2
D: TRBD2
size: -
J: TRBJ2-3
CDR3: CASSQEWTSGAVDTQYF
DNA: TGTGCCAGCAGCCAAGAGTGGACTAGCGGGGCGGTGGATACGCAGTATTTT

V: TRBV5-1
D: -
size: -
J: TRBJ2-1
CDR3: CASSPRLDDNEQFF
DNA: TGCGCCAGCAGCCCGCGACTAGATGACAATGAGCAGTTCTTC

V: TRBV5-1
D: -
size: -
J: TRBJ2-5
CDR3: CASSLDNQETQYF
DNA: TGCGCCAGCAGCTTGGACAACCAAGAGACCCAGTACTTC

V: TRBV7-2
D: TRBD1
size: -
J: TRBJ1-6
CDR3: CASSMTGVSSPLHF
DNA: TGTGCCAGCAGCATGACAGGGGTCAGTTCACCCCTCCACTTT

V: TRBV5-6
D: -
size: -
J: TRBJ1-1
CDR3: CASSSTDRPGTEAFF
DNA: TGTGCCAGCAGCTCAACAGACAGGCCGGGCACTGAAGCTTTCTTT

V: TRBV7-7
D: TRBD2
size: -
J: TRBJ2-2
CDR3: CASSFGLAVGNTGELFF
DNA: TGTGCTAGCAGCTTCGGACTAGCGGTTGGGAACACCGGGGAGCTGTTTTTT

V: TRBV28
D: TRBD1
size: -
J: TRBJ1-5
CDR3: CASSSGQGSRPQHF
DNA: TGTGCCAGCAGTTCCGGACAGGGCTCTCGGCCCCAGCATTTT

V: TRBV7-2
D: -
size: -
J: TRBJ2-3
CDR3: CASSLEGTRPLPQYF
DNA: TGTGCCAGCAGCCTCGAAGGGACTCGTCCTCTCCCGCAGTATTTT

V: TRBV5-1
D: -
size: few
J: TRBJ2-7
CDR3: CASSLTGSVYEQYF
DNA: TGCGCCAGCAGCCTTACAGGGTCCGTCTACGAGCAGTACTTC

V: TRBV10-3
D: TRBD1
size: few
J: TRBJ2-1
CDR3: CAISAWDRIVNEQFF
DNA: TGTGCCATCAGTGCTTGGGACAGGATCGTCAATGAGCAGTTCTTC

V: TRBV29-1
D: -
size: few
J: TRBJ1-3
CDR3: CSVAFPLLNTIYF
DNA: TGCAGCGTTGCGTTCCCCCTTTTAAACACCATATATTTT

V: TRBV30
D: TRBD1
size: -
J: TRBJ1-5
CDR3: CAWSATGGVQPQHF
DNA: TGTGCCTGGAGTGCGACAGGGGGCGTGCAGCCCCAGCATTTT

V: TRBV28
D: -
size: -
J: TRBJ1-2
CDR3: CASSSEGQVSFGYTF
DNA: TGTGCCAGCAGTTCGGAGGGCCAGGTTTCGTTTGGCTACACCTTC

V: TRBV2
D: -
size: -
J: TRBJ1-1
CDR3: CASSDQGQKAFF
DNA: TGTGCCAGCAGTGATCAAGGACAGAAAGCTTTCTTT

V: TRBV6-6
D: TRBD1
size: -
J: TRBJ1-1
CDR3: CASSYDRAGTEAFF
DNA: TGTGCCAGCAGTTACGACAGGGCAGGGACTGAAGCTTTCTTT

V: TRBV7-3
D: -
size: few
J: TRBJ2-1
CDR3: CASSSLMGPSYNEQFF
DNA: TGTGCCAGCAGCTCCCTCATGGGGCCGTCCTACAATGAGCAGTTCTTC

V: TRBV5-1
D: -
size: -
J: TRBJ1-5
CDR3: CASSLGVQGNQPQHF
DNA: TGCGCCAGCAGCTTGGGGGTCCAGGGGAATCAGCCCCAGCATTTT

V: TRBV7-9
D: TRBD1
size: few
J: TRBJ1-1
CDR3: CASSTGTGTNTEAFF
DNA: TGTGCCAGCAGCACCGGGACAGGGACGAACACTGAAGCTTTCTTT

V: TRBV7-2
D: -
size: -
J: TRBJ2-3
CDR3: CASSLDGRGTDTQYF
DNA: TGTGCCAGCAGCTTAGACGGGAGAGGCACAGATACGCAGTATTTT

V: TRBV5-4
D: -
size: few
J: TRBJ1-1
CDR3: CASSYGGWESEAFF
DNA: TGTGCCAGCAGCTACGGTGGATGGGAGTCTGAAGCTTTCTTT

V: TRBV20-1
D: -
size: -
J: TRBJ1-2
CDR3: CSARRSGYTF
DNA: TGCAGTGCTAGACGGTCGGGCTACACCTTC

V: TRBV7-8
D: TRBD2
size: -
J: TRBJ2-1
CDR3: CASSLEPSGRLASYNEQFF
DNA: TGTGCCAGCAGCTTAGAGCCTAGCGGGAGGCTTGCATCCTACAATGAGCAGTTCTTC

V: TRBV19
D: TRBD2
size: few
J: TRBJ2-1
CDR3: CASLTSSAGDNEQFF
DNA: TGTGCCAGTCTTACCTCGTCAGCGGGAGACAATGAGCAGTTCTTC

V: TRBV19
D: -
size: -
J: TRBJ2-1
CDR3: CASTSDKHNEQFF
DNA: TGTGCCAGTACCTCGGACAAGCACAATGAGCAGTTCTTC

V: TRBV6-6
D: -
size: -
J: TRBJ2-7
CDR3: CASSYPGLNYEQYF
DNA: TGTGCCAGCAGTTACCCCGGACTGAACTACGAGCAGTACTTC

V: TRBV18
D: TRBD1
size: few
J: TRBJ1-1
CDR3: CASSPPQQGAGTEAFF
DNA: TGTGCCAGCTCACCACCCCAACAGGGGGCTGGCACTGAAGCTTTCTTT

V: TRBV7-2
D: TRBD2
size: -
J: TRBJ2-5
CDR3: CASSPSWTRRETQYF
DNA: TGTGCCAGCAGCCCATCCTGGACTAGGCGGGAGACCCAGTACTTC

V: TRBV30
D: TRBD1
size: -
J: TRBJ1-3
CDR3: CAWSRGQGRGNTIYF
DNA: TGTGCCTGGAGCCGAGGACAGGGAAGAGGAAACACCATATATTTT

V: TRBV7-9
D: -
size: many
J: TRBJ2-1
CDR3: CASSLDSYNEQFF
DNA: TGTGCCAGCAGCCTGGACAGTTACAATGAGCAGTTCTTC

V: TRBV28
D: TRBD1
size: -
J: TRBJ1-2
CDR3: CASSLPGQAARYTF
DNA: TGTGCCAGCAGTTTACCGGGACAGGCCGCTCGCTACACCTTC

V: TRBV19
D: TRBD2
size: -
J: TRBJ2-1
CDR3: CASSVGLAGGGPHNEQFF
DNA: TGTGCCAGTAGTGTTGGACTAGCGGGAGGGGGACCGCACAATGAGCAGTTCTTC

V: TRBV28
D: -
size: -
J: TRBJ1-4
CDR3: CASSLREKLFF
DNA: TGTGCCAGCAGTCTCCGGGAAAAACTGTTTTTT

V: TRBV9
D: TRBD1
size: -
J: TRBJ1-6
CDR3: CASSVNPVQGANSPLHF
DNA: TGTGCCAGCAGCGTAAACCCGGTGCAGGGGGCAAATTCACCCCTCCACTTT

V: TRBV7-3
D: -
size: few
J: TRBJ2-2
CDR3: CASSWDWTGELFF
DNA: TGTGCCAGCAGCTGGGACTGGACCGGGGAGCTGTTTTTT

V: TRBV30
D: TRBD1
size: -
J: TRBJ1-1
CDR3: CAWSSGGAFF
DNA: TGTGCCTGGAGTTCAGGGGGGGCTTTCTTT

V: TRBV30
D: -
size: -
J: TRBJ1-2
CDR3: CAWTPPGHPYGYTF
DNA: TGTGCCTGGACCCCACCGGGACACCCATATGGCTACACCTTC

V: TRBV2
D: -
size: few
J: TRBJ1-5
CDR3: CASGRRNQPQHF
DNA: TGTGCCAGCGGGCGGAGGAATCAGCCCCAGCATTTT

V: TRBV10-3
D: -
size: few
J: TRBJ2-6
CDR3: CAISGGLSGANVLTF
DNA: TGTGCCATCAGTGGGGGACTCTCTGGGGCCAACGTCCTGACTTTC

V: TRBV7-6
D: TRBD1
size: -
J: TRBJ1-1
CDR3: CASSPRTGGQAFF
DNA: TGTGCCAGCAGCCCGCGGACAGGCGGGCAAGCTTTCTTT

V: TRBV6-5
D: TRBD1
size: few
J: TRBJ1-2
CDR3: CASSYSTGGYGYTF
DNA: TGTGCCAGCAGTTACTCGACAGGGGGCTATGGCTACACCTTC

V: TRBV18
D: TRBD2
size: few
J: TRBJ2-1
CDR3: CASSPPGLAGDYEQFF
DNA: TGTGCCAGCTCACCACCGGGACTAGCGGGAGATTATGAGCAGTTCTTC

V: TRBV6-4
D: TRBD1
size: -
J: TRBJ2-3
CDR3: CASSEGTVGDTQYF
DNA: TGTGCCAGCAGTGAGGGGACAGTTGGAGATACGCAGTATTTT

V: TRBV30
D: TRBD1
size: -
J: TRBJ1-6
CDR3: CAWSVRQGVNSPLHF
DNA: TGTGCCTGGAGTGTACGACAGGGGGTTAATTCACCCCTCCACTTT